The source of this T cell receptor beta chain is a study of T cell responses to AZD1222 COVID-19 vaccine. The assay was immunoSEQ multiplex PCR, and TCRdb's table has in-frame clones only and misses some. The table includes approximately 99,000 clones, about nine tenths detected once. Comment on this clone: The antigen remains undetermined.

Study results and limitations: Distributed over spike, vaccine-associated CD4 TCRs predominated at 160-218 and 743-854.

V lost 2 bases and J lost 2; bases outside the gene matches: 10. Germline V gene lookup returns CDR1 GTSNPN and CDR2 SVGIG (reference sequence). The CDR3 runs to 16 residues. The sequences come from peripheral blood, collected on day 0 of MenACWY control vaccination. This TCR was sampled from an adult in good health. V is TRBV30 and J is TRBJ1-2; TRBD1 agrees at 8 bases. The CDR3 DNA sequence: TGTGCCTGGAGTCCCCTTCAGGGGGCGAGAAACTATGGCTACACCTTC. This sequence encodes CAWSPLQGARNYGYTF. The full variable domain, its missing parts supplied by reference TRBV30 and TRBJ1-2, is SQTIHQWPATLVQPVGSPLSLECTVEGTSNPNLYWYRQAAGRGLQLLFYSVGIGQISSEVPQNLSASRPQDRQFILSSKKLLLSDSGFYLCAWSPLQGARNYGYTFGSGTRLTVV.